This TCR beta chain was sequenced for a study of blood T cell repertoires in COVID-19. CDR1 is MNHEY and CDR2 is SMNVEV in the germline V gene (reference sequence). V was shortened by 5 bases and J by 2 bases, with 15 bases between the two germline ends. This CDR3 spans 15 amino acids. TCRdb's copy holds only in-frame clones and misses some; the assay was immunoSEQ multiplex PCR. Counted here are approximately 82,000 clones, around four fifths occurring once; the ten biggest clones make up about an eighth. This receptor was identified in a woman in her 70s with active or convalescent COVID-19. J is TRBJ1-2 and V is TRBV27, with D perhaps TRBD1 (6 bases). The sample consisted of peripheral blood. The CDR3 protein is CASSPRQASNYGYTF. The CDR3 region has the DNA TGTGCCAGCAGTCCACGACAGGCATCCAACTATGGCTACACCTTC.